One and the same sample provided the 30 T cell receptor beta chains below, sequenced in a study of OX40 agonist ivuxolimab in advanced cancers. Clones were read by immunoSEQ multiplex PCR, and TCRdb kept only the in-frame ones, dropping some. Of 75,000 to 95,000 clones listed, 85% to 95% are singletons. Specimen: CD4+ or CD8+ T cells sorted from blood, collected in a trial of the OX40 agonist ivuxolimab. Every receptor here comes from an adult with an advanced solid tumor such as melanoma, head and neck, liver or kidney cancer.

The chain links TRBV11-2 to TRBJ2-5; D ambiguous. The CDR3 runs to 15 residues. Germline CDR1 is SGHAT and CDR2 is FQNNGV. The V and J ends lost 3 bases and 5 bases respectively, with 16 bases between them. CDR3 in amino acids: CASSLIWVGGETQYF. In DNA, the CDR3 is TGTGCCAGCAGCTTGATCTGGGTGGGCGGCGAGACCCAGTACTTC.

The CDR3 DNA sequence: TGTGCCATCAGTGAGTCGTGGCTAGCGCACCCGGGCACAGATACGCAGTATTTT. Its protein product is CAISESWLAHPGTDTQYF. The chain joins TRBV10-3 to TRBJ2-3, with D tentatively TRBD2 (6 bases). Germline V gives CDR1 ENHRY, CDR2 SYGVKD. Deletions cut 0 bases from V and 1 base from J, with 17 bases between. The CDR3 contains 18 residues.

The gene calls are TRBV6-5 and TRBJ2-3; D gene uncertain. Germline assignment: CDR1 MNHEY and CDR2 SVGAGI. The CDR3 loop spans 15 amino acids. V lost 2 bases and J 1 base, leaving 10 bases between the germline ends. The CDR3 sequence: CASSYGQAGTDTQYF. The CDR3, as DNA: TGTGCCAGCAGTTACGGTCAGGCCGGCACAGATACGCAGTATTTT.

The rearrangement uses TRBV4-3 and TRBJ2-2; maybe TRBD1 (6 bases). Looked up from germline, CDR1 is LGHNA and CDR2 is YSLEER. Trimming stripped 4 bases from V and 3 bases from J, with 15 bases between. The CDR3 is 16 amino acids. The CDR3 DNA reads TGCGCCAGCAGCCCGGACAGTGAAGTGTACACCGGGGAGCTGTTTTTT. It codes for CASSPDSEVYTGELFF.

The chain links TRBV5-8 to TRBJ1-2; TRBD1 agrees at 7 bases. This CDR3 has 16 residues. Germline CDR1 and CDR2: SGHTS and YDEGEE. V lost 0 bases and J lost 4; bases outside the gene matches: 9. This CDR3 reads CASSLADLTGVYGYTF. The CDR3 region has the DNA TGTGCCAGCAGCTTGGCCGATCTCACAGGGGTCTATGGCTACACCTTC.

V gene TRBV19 combines with J gene TRBJ1-1; a possible D gene is TRBD1 (6 bases). V was cut by 6 bases and J by 0 bases, with 20 bases left in between. CDR3 length equals 17 residues. CDR1 LNHDA and CDR2 SQIVND come from the germline V gene (reference sequence). CDR3 amino acids: CASRVLFTGLMNTEAFF. As DNA, the CDR3 is TGTGCCAGTAGAGTCCTCTTCACAGGGCTTATGAACACTGAAGCTTTCTTT.

This clone occurred once. The J gene is TRBJ1-5, the V gene TRBV4-1; maybe TRBD1 (5 bases). In germline, CDR1 is MGHRA, CDR2 YSYEKL. There are 11 residues in the CDR3. V was pared by 11 bases and J by 4 bases, with 9 bases between. CDR3 sequence: CAAGGNQPQHF. The CDR3 DNA is TGCGCCGCCGGGGGGAATCAGCCCCAGCATTTT.

The chain carries TRBV6-1 and TRBJ2-7; D possibly corresponds to TRBD1 (6 bases). The V end lost 1 base, the J end lost 2 bases, and 12 bases lay between the germline ends. Germline V gene data show CDR1 as MNHNS and CDR2 as SASEGT. The CDR3 covers 15 residues. The CDR3 here is CASSEVQGRAYEQYF. For the CDR3, the DNA is TGTGCCAGCAGTGAAGTGCAGGGGCGAGCCTACGAGCAGTACTTC.

J is TRBJ2-1 and V is TRBV13; the match to TRBD1 covers 9 bases. J was trimmed by 7 bases and V by 4 bases; bases with no gene match: 5. Germline V gene lookup returns CDR1 PRHDT and CDR2 FYEKMQ (reference sequence). The CDR3 runs 14 residues. In nucleotides, the CDR3 is TGTGCCAGCAGCTCTAGGACAGGGGTGAATGAGCAGTTCTTC. Translating gives CASSSRTGVNEQFF.

This clone has only one observation. The rearrangement links TRBV6-5 to TRBJ2-1, with TRBD2 matching over 7 bases. The J segment lost 4 bases and the V segment lost 1 base, leaving 4 bases of the junction unmatched. Germline V gene data show CDR1 as MNHEY and CDR2 as SVGAGI. The CDR3 sequence is 15 residues long. The CDR3 DNA reads TGTGCCAGCAGTTACTTGGCGGGGGAATACAATGAGCAGTTCTTC. Translated: CASSYLAGEYNEQFF.

This rearrangement joins TRBV5-4 to TRBJ1-6, with 8 bases identical to TRBD1. This CDR3 has 16 amino acids. Germline V gene data show CDR1 as SGHNT and CDR2 as YYREEE (reference sequence). Germline trimming cut 2 bases from V and 6 bases from J; bases unmatched to any gene: 7. The CDR3 DNA sequence: TGTGCCAGCAGCTTAGACAGGGGAATCCGTAATTCACCCCTCCACTTT. It codes for CASSLDRGIRNSPLHF.

This sequence joins TRBV30 and TRBJ1-1, with D maybe TRBD1 (5 bases). The CDR3 has 13 amino acids. The ends were cut back, 3 bases at V and 6 bases at J, with 14 bases in the middle. Germline V gene lookup returns CDR1 GTSNPN and CDR2 SVGIG (reference sequence). CDR3 amino acids: CAWRMDIFPEAFF. The CDR3 DNA sequence: TGTGCCTGGAGGATGGACATATTTCCTGAAGCTTTCTTT.

The J gene is TRBJ2-7, the V gene TRBV27; D perhaps matches TRBD1 (5 bases). Germline V gives CDR1 MNHEY, CDR2 SMNVEV (reference sequence). The CDR3 consists of 14 residues. Trimming shortened V by 3 bases and J by 1 base, and 10 bases separated the two germline ends. CDR3 loop: CASSFGRTSYEQYF. CDR3 sequence (DNA): TGTGCCAGCAGTTTTGGCAGGACATCCTACGAGCAGTACTTC.

The rearrangement joins TRBV25-1 to TRBJ2-2; TRBD2 is a possible D gene (6 bases). The germline CDR1 and CDR2 sequences are MGHDK and SYGVNS. With 6 bases removed from V and 4 bases from J, the gap between germline ends came to 12 bases. CDR3 length: 14 residues. The chain's CDR3 is CASSEPGGTGELFF. The CDR3 DNA follows: TGTGCCAGCAGCGAACCCGGGGGCACCGGGGAGCTGTTTTTT.

V usage is TRBV19 and J usage is TRBJ2-7; D is possibly TRBD1 or TRBD2 (7 bases each). The CDR3 loop spans 14 amino acids. The V and J ends lost 8 bases and 1 base respectively, with 15 bases between them. Germline lookup yields CDR1 LNHDA and CDR2 SQIVND (reference sequence). The chain's CDR3 is CASGGDSHSYEQYF. The CDR3 DNA reads TGTGCCAGTGGGGGGGACAGCCATTCCTACGAGCAGTACTTC.

This clone appeared once. The CDR3: CASSLAPSGASLGETQYF. The DNA of the CDR3 is TGTGCCAGCAGCTTGGCACCTAGCGGGGCCTCTTTGGGGGAGACCCAGTACTTC. The rearrangement joins TRBV5-6 to TRBJ2-5, with TRBD2 matching 9 bases. Germline V CDR1 and CDR2: SGHDT, YYEEEE. Trimming took 0 bases from V and 5 from J; bases not matched to a gene: 14. The CDR3 has 18 residues.

This sequence joins TRBV5-6 and TRBJ1-2, with D possibly matching TRBD1 (5 bases). The CDR3 is 14 residues long. V lost 0 bases, J lost 8 bases, and 14 bases lay in between. Germline values: CDR1 SGHDT, CDR2 YYEEEE. CDR3 in amino acids: CASSLVTGAKGYTF. The CDR3 nucleotides read TGTGCCAGCAGCTTGGTTACAGGTGCAAAGGGCTACACCTTC. The variable domain in full, completed from reference TRBV5-6 and TRBJ1-2, reads DAGVTQSPTHLIKTRGQQVTLRCSPKSGHDTVSWYQQALGQGPQFIFQYYEEEERQRGNFPDRFSGHQFPNYSSELNVNALLLGDSALYLCASSLVTGAKGYTFGSGTRLTVV.

This rearrangement joins TRBV19 to TRBJ2-1; no clear D gene. Germline V gene data show CDR1 as LNHDA and CDR2 as SQIVND (reference sequence). The germline V and J ends were trimmed by 3 bases and 0 bases, with 12 bases remaining between them. The CDR3 extends over 16 amino acids. Written as DNA, the CDR3 is TGTGCCAGTAGTATCTACGCGGTTAGCTCCTACAATGAGCAGTTCTTC. It translates to CASSIYAVSSYNEQFF.

The rearrangement uses TRBV11-2 and TRBJ2-5; D may correspond to TRBD1 or TRBD2 (5 bases each). The CDR3 has 15 amino acids. V was trimmed by 3 bases and J by 2 bases, leaving 13 bases between them. Germline loops: CDR1 SGHAT, CDR2 FQNNGV. The CDR3 bases are TGTGCCAGCAGCTTTCCCGGGACGAAGCAAGAGACCCAGTACTTC. It specifies CASSFPGTKQETQYF.

V and J are TRBV5-6 and TRBJ2-1, with D perhaps TRBD2 (8 bases). The CDR3 is made up of 17 amino acids. V lost 4 bases and J lost 0, with 17 bases in between. Germline loops: CDR1 SGHDT, CDR2 YYEEEE. This chain's CDR3 is CASSREGAEGSYNEQFF. DNA of the CDR3: TGTGCCAGCAGCCGGGAGGGGGCCGAGGGCTCCTACAATGAGCAGTTCTTC.

CDR3 bases: TGTGCCAGCAGCCCTAATTGGGGATCCACTGAAGCTTTCTTT. Its translation is CASSPNWGSTEAFF. V usage is TRBV27 and J usage is TRBJ1-1; no clear D. The germline gives CDR1 MNHEY, CDR2 SMNVEV (reference sequence). This CDR3 is 14 amino acids long. The V gene lost 6 bases and the J gene lost 4 bases, with 15 bases spanning the gap.

The chain has TRBV2 and TRBJ2-3; 13 bases fit TRBD2. The CDR3 is 15 residues long. The ends lost 10 bases at V and 4 bases at J; junction bases unmatched: 8. Per germline, CDR1 SNHLY and CDR2 FYNNEI. CDR3 sequence (DNA): TGTGCCATATCGACTAGCGGGGGGTCCGCAGATACGCAGTATTTT. Its protein product is CAISTSGGSADTQYF.

The chain combines TRBV13 with TRBJ2-1, with 12 bases identical to TRBD2. Trimming cost V 5 bases and J 2 bases; bases outside gene matches: 4. This CDR3 is 16 amino acids long. Per germline, CDR1 PRHDT and CDR2 FYEKMQ (reference sequence). The CDR3 sequence is CASSLTSGGPYNEQFF. The CDR3 nucleotides are TGTGCCAGCAGCCTCACTAGCGGGGGGCCCTACAATGAGCAGTTCTTC.

This chain joins TRBV13 and TRBJ1-2, with D possibly being TRBD1 (5 bases). The ends were cut back, 5 bases at V and 1 base at J, with 23 bases in the middle. The CDR3 runs 18 residues. CDR1 is PRHDT, CDR2 FYEKMQ, per germline (reference sequence). In DNA form, the CDR3 reads TGTGCCAGCAGCATCGGCCGGGACTTCCAACCCCTTAACTATGGCTACACCTTC. Its translation is CASSIGRDFQPLNYGYTF. Supplemented by reference TRBV13 and TRBJ1-2, the full variable domain reads AAGVIQSPRHLIKEKRETATLKCYPIPRHDTVYWYQQGPGQDPQFLISFYEKMQSDKGSIPDRFSAQQFSDYHSELNMSSLELGDSALYFCASSIGRDFQPLNYGYTFGSGTRLTVV.

The V and J genes are TRBV7-8 and TRBJ1-5; a possible D gene is TRBD1 (6 bases). The CDR3 contains 16 residues. V was shortened by 3 bases and J by 0 bases, with 12 bases between the two germline ends. Germline assignment: CDR1 SGHVS and CDR2 FQNEAQ. The CDR3 DNA sequence: TGTGCCAGCAGCTTCGACAGGTTCGATAGCAATCAGCCCCAGCATTTT. Translation: CASSFDRFDSNQPQHF.

This clone was recorded only once. The gene calls are TRBV19 and TRBJ1-1; possible D gene TRBD1, 6 bases. Trimming removed 3 bases from V and 7 bases from J, with 15 bases in between. There are 14 residues in the CDR3. Germline assignment: CDR1 LNHDA and CDR2 SQIVND (reference sequence). In DNA form, the CDR3 reads TGTGCCAGTAGTATTGGGGGCAGGCTCAATGAAGCTTTCTTT. As protein: CASSIGGRLNEAFF.

The chain has TRBV11-2 and TRBJ1-2; 7 bases fit TRBD1. CDR1 and CDR2 (germline): SGHAT, FQNNGV. Trimming at V came to 3 bases and at J to 2 bases, leaving 9 bases not matched to a gene. This CDR3 is 16 amino acids long. In nucleotides, the CDR3 is TGTGCCAGCAGCTTTTACCGCGGACAGGCGAACTATGGCTACACCTTC. Translating gives CASSFYRGQANYGYTF.

The V gene is TRBV5-6, the J gene TRBJ2-1; 13 bases are shared with TRBD2. CDR1 and CDR2 (germline): SGHDT, YYEEEE. This CDR3 is built from 15 residues. The V gene end was trimmed by 4 bases and the J gene end by 9 bases; junction bases not matched to a gene: 7. The CDR3 nucleotides read TGTGCCAGCAGCCCTACTAGCGGGGGGGCCCTTGAGCAGTTCTTC. Residues: CASSPTSGGALEQFF.

The chain recombines TRBV9 with TRBJ2-1, with TRBD2 identical over 10 bases. This CDR3 comprises 15 residues. Germline V CDR1 and CDR2: SGDLS, YYNGEE. V lost 3 bases to trimming and J lost 7 bases; unmatched junction nucleotides: 7. The CDR3 reads CASSEGAGGMNEQFF. DNA of the CDR3: TGTGCCAGCAGCGAAGGAGCGGGGGGGATGAATGAGCAGTTCTTC.

This rearrangement joins TRBV18 to TRBJ2-2; tentatively, D is TRBD2 (6 bases). This CDR3 region has 18 residues. CDR1 is KGHSH, CDR2 LQKENI, per germline. V lost 2 bases to trimming and J lost 7 bases, with 23 bases between them. The CDR3 sequence is CASSPRPPRGEVGGELFF. CDR3 nucleotide sequence: TGTGCCAGCTCACCAAGGCCACCACGAGGGGAGGTTGGCGGGGAGCTGTTTTTT.